This T cell receptor beta chain originates from a study of neoadjuvant anti-PD-1 for oral cavity cancer. In the study overall: Nivolumab at 3 mg/kg was mostly given biweekly, three to four doses, pre-surgery. Around day 43, patients without progression received a fourth nivolumab dose before surgery.

Time point denoted: after neoadjuvant nivolumab, at surgical resection. Stage II-IVA oral cavity squamous cell carcinoma was new and untreated by systemic or radiation therapy. Six replicates per PBMC sample, mostly from roughly 500 ng of genomic DNA. Sequenced by immunoSEQ multiplex PCR; TCRdb stores in-frame clones only, minus some. The profile shows thousands of clones, 65% to 80% of them singletons. CDR3 length: 13 residues. J was trimmed by 4 bases and V by 6 bases; bases with no gene match: 7. CDR1 is SQVTM and CDR2 is ANQGSEA in the germline V gene. This chain connects TRBV29-1 to TRBJ1-1; 8 positions agree with TRBD1. The material was PBMCs, obtained after nivolumab (anti-PD-1) treatment. This TCR was recovered from a person between 40 and 85 years old with oral cavity squamous cell carcinoma. The CDR3 spells CSVAKTGGTEAFF. The CDR3 DNA sequence: TGCAGCGTCGCCAAAACAGGGGGCACTGAAGCTTTCTTT.